Below are 31 T cell receptor beta chains sequenced from a single sample in a study of shared clonotypes between healthy human individuals. Here immunoSEQ multiplex PCR was the method, and the copy in TCRdb shows in-frame clones only, minus some. The sample includes over a million clones, about four fifths of them seen just once. Sample: memory CD4+ T cells from PBMCs. Subset reported: CD45RA-negative fraction. The receptors derive from a man between 18 and 29 years old in good health. Some clones in this sample may be carry-over from other donors' samples.

The J gene is TRBJ1-5, the V gene TRBV10-3, with TRBD1 matching 7 bases. This CDR3 comprises 14 residues. V trimming: 4 bases; J trimming: 4 bases; junction bases outside the gene matches: 4. Germline V gene data show CDR1 as ENHRY and CDR2 as SYGVKD. In DNA form, the CDR3 reads TGTGCCATCAGTGGGGGGGACAGTAATCAGCCCCAGCATTTT. This translates into CAISGGDSNQPQHF.

The V and J genes are TRBV2 and TRBJ2-7; a weak D match, TRBD1 (5 bases). The CDR3 spans 12 residues. Germline assignment: CDR1 SNHLY and CDR2 FYNNEI. The V end lost 4 bases, the J end lost 6 bases, and 10 bases lay between the germline ends. The CDR3 region is CASSGMGLEQYF. As DNA, the CDR3 is TGTGCCAGCAGTGGGATGGGGCTCGAGCAGTACTTC.

This clone showed up many times. V and J are TRBV4-3 and TRBJ2-5; 7 positions match TRBD2. The CDR3 sequence is 17 residues long. The germline V gene has CDR1 LGHNA and CDR2 YSLEER. V lost 0 bases to trimming and J lost 4 bases; unmatched junction nucleotides: 11. Here the CDR3 reads CASSQEGAGSSPETQYF. In nucleotides, the CDR3 is TGCGCCAGCAGCCAAGAGGGAGCGGGAAGCTCCCCAGAGACCCAGTACTTC.

A few counts support this clone. The chain couples TRBV14 to TRBJ1-2; D call uncertain. V was pared by 5 bases and J by 6 bases, with 19 bases between. The CDR3 has 15 residues. Germline V CDR1 and CDR2: SGHDN, FVKESK. CDR3 sequence: CASSAPSSGVHGYTF. The CDR3, as DNA: TGTGCCAGCAGCGCCCCATCCTCTGGTGTTCATGGCTACACCTTC.

The chain joins TRBV5-1 to TRBJ1-1; D gene ambiguous. Germline V gene data show CDR1 as SGHRS and CDR2 as YFSETQ. V lost 4 bases and J 2 bases, leaving 9 bases between the germline ends. CDR3 length equals 13 residues. This chain's CDR3 is CASSQTTNTEAFF. The CDR3 DNA reads as TGCGCCAGCAGCCAGACAACCAACACTGAAGCTTTCTTT.

This clone was picked up a small number of times. The chain has TRBV30 and TRBJ1-5; 10 bases match TRBD1. The junction had 13 bases not matched to a gene; V was cut back by 2 bases and J by 6 bases. The CDR3 is 17 residues long. Germline V lookup: CDR1 GTSNPN, CDR2 SVGIG (reference sequence). The CDR3 reads CAWSRDRGGRYSQPQHF. The DNA for the CDR3 is TGTGCCTGGAGTAGGGACAGGGGAGGGCGATACAGTCAGCCCCAGCATTTT.

The genes are TRBV9 and TRBJ2-3; no clear D. CDR1 SGDLS and CDR2 YYNGEE come from the germline V gene. Deletions cut 1 base from V and 3 bases from J, with 3 bases between. This CDR3 comprises 12 residues. This CDR3 is CASSVTTDTQYF. DNA for the CDR3: TGTGCCAGCAGCGTAACGACAGATACGCAGTATTTT.

The rearrangement uses TRBV5-1 and TRBJ1-2; 8 bases are shared with TRBD1. This CDR3 spans 13 amino acids. V shed 1 base and J 8 bases; nucleotides not matched to a gene: 4. Germline lookup yields CDR1 SGHRS and CDR2 YFSETQ. This chain's CDR3 is CASSLKTGDGYTF. The DNA for the CDR3 is TGCGCCAGCAGCTTGAAGACAGGGGACGGCTACACCTTC. Variable domain in full (rest from reference TRBV5-1 and TRBJ1-2): KAGVTQTPRYLIKTRGQQVTLSCSPISGHRSVSWYQQTPGQGLQFLFEYFSETQRNKGNFPGRFSGRQFSNSRSEMNVSTLELGDSALYLCASSLKTGDGYTFGSGTRLTVV.

This clone was detected only a few times. The chain combines TRBV28 with TRBJ1-2; the D gene is possibly TRBD1 (5 bases). With 6 bases removed from V and 2 bases from J, the gap between germline ends came to 16 bases. Germline CDR1 MDHEN, CDR2 SYDVKM. The CDR3 is 15 residues long. As DNA, the CDR3 is TGTGCCAGCAGCCTCCCCCGGGGCCCAAACTATGGCTACACCTTC. Protein: CASSLPRGPNYGYTF.

The chain uses TRBV5-1 and TRBJ2-1; D gene ambiguous. CDR1 and CDR2 from the germline V gene are SGHRS and YFSETQ. CDR3 size: 12 residues. Trimming took 4 bases from V and 5 from J, leaving 7 bases between them. In nucleotides, the CDR3 is TGCGCCAGCAGCGAATGGGACAATGAGCAGTTCTTC. Residues: CASSEWDNEQFF.

The chain has TRBV2 and TRBJ2-3; D could derive from TRBD1 or TRBD2 (5 bases each). The CDR3 extends over 15 amino acids. With 2 bases removed from V and 4 bases from J, the gap between germline ends came to 13 bases. Germline CDR1 is SNHLY and CDR2 is FYNNEI. CDR3 sequence (DNA): TGTGCCAGCAGTGAAAATCAGGGAGATTCAGATACGCAGTATTTT. This sequence encodes CASSENQGDSDTQYF.

DNA of the CDR3: TGTGCCAGCAGTTACATTATGGGGATGGACGAGCAGTACTTC. Amino acids: CASSYIMGMDEQYF. The J gene is TRBJ2-7, the V gene TRBV6-6; D remains ambiguous. The CDR3 loop spans 14 amino acids. V lost 2 bases to trimming and J lost 5 bases, with 13 bases between them. The germline CDR1 and CDR2 sequences are MNHNY and SVGAGI (reference sequence).

This clone came up a few times. This chain connects TRBV7-2 to TRBJ1-4; a weak D match, TRBD1 (5 bases). The CDR3 runs to 16 residues. The V end lost 5 bases, the J end lost 7 bases, and 20 bases lay between the germline ends. Germline V gene data show CDR1 as SGHTA and CDR2 as FQGNSA. The CDR3 loop reads CASSPSSRVRSEKLFF. The CDR3, as DNA: TGTGCCAGCAGCCCCAGCTCCAGGGTCAGGAGTGAAAAACTGTTTTTT.

V usage is TRBV2 and J usage is TRBJ1-5; D not certain. The CDR3 loop spans 16 amino acids. Per the germline V gene, CDR1 is SNHLY and CDR2 is FYNNEI. The V gene lost 4 bases and the J gene lost 4 bases, with 17 bases spanning the gap. The CDR3 sequence is CASSGEGLLRNQPQHF. The DNA for the CDR3 is TGTGCCAGCAGTGGAGAGGGTCTATTAAGGAATCAGCCCCAGCATTTT.

The chain uses TRBV29-1 and TRBJ2-3; D is uncertain. The CDR3 is made up of 14 amino acids. The V and J ends lost 4 bases and 0 bases respectively, with 11 bases between them. The germline CDR1 and CDR2 sequences are SQVTM and ANQGSEA. The CDR3 DNA is TGCAGCGTTGTACAAGCGCTTAGCACAGATACGCAGTATTTT. It encodes CSVVQALSTDTQYF.

The gene calls are TRBV9 and TRBJ2-7; D might be TRBD2 (6 bases). V was cut by 0 bases and J by 7 bases, with 17 bases left in between. The CDR3 spans 15 residues. Germline V gene sequence: CDR1 SGDLS, CDR2 YYNGEE. CDR3 sequence reads: CASSVAWCIRGEQYF. The CDR3 nucleotides are TGTGCCAGCAGCGTAGCTTGGTGCATCCGGGGGGAGCAGTACTTC.

CDR3 bases: TGTGCCAGCAGCCTAAACAGGGTTCCCTATGGCTACACCTTC. It translates to CASSLNRVPYGYTF. This chain connects TRBV11-2 to TRBJ1-2; a weak D match, TRBD1 (6 bases). V was clipped by 5 bases and J by 4 bases, with 14 bases between them. CDR1 SGHAT and CDR2 FQNNGV come from the germline V gene. The CDR3 contains 14 residues.

The chain uses TRBV28 and TRBJ2-3; D unclear. Germline CDR1 MDHEN, CDR2 SYDVKM. The germline V and J ends were trimmed by 1 base and 1 base, with 9 bases remaining between them. The CDR3 totals 15 residues. CDR3 sequence (DNA): TGTGCCAGCAGTTTATCCGGCGTTCGCACAGATACGCAGTATTTT. This sequence encodes CASSLSGVRTDTQYF.

This clone was seen ten or more times. The genes are TRBV6-6 and TRBJ1-5; a weak D match, TRBD1 (5 bases). Trimming took off 0 bases at V and 5 bases at J, with 8 bases between the two ends. The CDR3 is 14 amino acids. Germline CDR1 and CDR2: MNHNY and SVGAGI (reference sequence). The CDR3 DNA reads as TGTGCCAGCAGTTACTCAGAGGGGCATCAGCCCCAGCATTTT. It encodes CASSYSEGHQPQHF.

This rearrangement joins TRBV15 to TRBJ1-1; D is uncertain. The CDR3 spans 13 residues. Per germline, CDR1 LNHNV and CDR2 YYDKDF (reference sequence). The germline V and J ends were trimmed by 5 bases and 4 bases, with 11 bases remaining between them. The CDR3 DNA is TGTGCCACCAGCGGAAGGATGGGCACTGAAGCTTTCTTT. This codes for CATSGRMGTEAFF.

The CDR3 is CASSRGQSSMNTEAFF. For the CDR3, the DNA is TGTGCCAGCAGCCGAGGACAGTCGAGCATGAACACTGAAGCTTTCTTT. The V and J genes are TRBV14 and TRBJ1-1; tentative D call: TRBD1 (6 bases). CDR1 is SGHDN and CDR2 is FVKESK in the germline V gene. Deletions cut 4 bases from V and 0 bases from J, with 15 bases between. The length of the CDR3 is 16 residues.

The chain combines TRBV14 with TRBJ2-7, with TRBD2 as a possible D gene (5 bases). Germline V gives CDR1 SGHDN, CDR2 FVKESK. This CDR3 is built from 14 residues. Trimming removed 1 base from V and 1 base from J, with 8 bases in between. The CDR3 sequence is CASSQVGGSYEQYF. Here the CDR3 DNA reads TGTGCCAGCAGCCAAGTTGGCGGGTCCTACGAGCAGTACTTC.

DNA for the CDR3: TGCGCCAGCAGCTTCTTTGTGCGGGGGACCTCCTACAATGAGCAGTTCTTC. Protein: CASSFFVRGTSYNEQFF. The chain combines TRBV5-1 with TRBJ2-1; 7 bases agree with TRBD2. The V gene end was trimmed by 2 bases and the J gene end by 0 bases; junction bases not matched to a gene: 8. CDR1 and CDR2 (germline): SGHRS, YFSETQ. This CDR3 spans 17 amino acids.

Concerning this clone: The same CDR3 also results from other DNA sequences found in this sample. The chain couples TRBV5-1 to TRBJ2-7; 10 bases are a match to TRBD2. CDR3 length: 15 residues. Germline-derived CDR1 and CDR2 are SGHRS and YFSETQ. With V trimmed by 0 bases and J by 2 bases, 2 bases remained unmatched. CDR3 amino acids: CASSLGTSGAYEQYF. The CDR3 DNA follows: TGCGCCAGCAGCTTGGGGACTAGCGGCGCCTACGAGCAGTACTTC.

Note on this clone: Additional DNA sequences in this sample encode the identical CDR3. This chain connects TRBV5-6 to TRBJ1-5, with D perhaps TRBD1 (5 bases). Germline V gene sequence: CDR1 SGHDT, CDR2 YYEEEE. Trimming took 3 bases from V and 5 from J, leaving 9 bases between them. The CDR3 runs 13 residues. CDR3 sequence: CASSSGWDQPQHF. The CDR3 DNA sequence: TGTGCCAGCAGCTCAGGGTGGGATCAGCCCCAGCATTTT.

The chain links TRBV28 to TRBJ2-5, with D perhaps TRBD1 (6 bases). Trimming cost V 5 bases and J 0 bases, with 13 bases left between them. The V gene's germline CDR1 is MDHEN and CDR2 SYDVKM. The CDR3 totals 15 residues. DNA for the CDR3: TGTGCCAGCAGTCAGACAGGATTGTACCAAGAGACCCAGTACTTC. The encoded protein is CASSQTGLYQETQYF. The variable domain in full, completed from reference TRBV28 and TRBJ2-5, reads DVKVTQSSRYLVKRTGEKVFLECVQDMDHENMFWYRQDPGLGLRLIYFSYDVKMKEKGDIPEGYSVSREKKERFSLILESASTNQTSMYLCASSQTGLYQETQYFGPGTRLLVL.

V is TRBV27 and J is TRBJ2-7; maybe TRBD2 (5 bases). The CDR3 totals 15 residues. Germline CDR1 MNHEY, CDR2 SMNVEV (reference sequence). V shed 3 bases and J shed 4 bases, with 16 bases lying between them. CDR3 sequence: CASSFGRLSLYEQYF. The CDR3, as DNA: TGTGCCAGCAGTTTTGGGAGACTCAGCCTGTACGAGCAGTACTTC.

The chain couples TRBV30 to TRBJ2-5, with TRBD2 matching 16 bases. CDR3 length equals 16 residues. Germline-derived CDR1 and CDR2 are GTSNPN and SVGIG (reference sequence). With 2 bases clipped from V and 5 bases from J, the junction kept 5 bases outside the gene matches. The CDR3 nucleotides are TGTGCCTGGAGTCCCGGGACTAGCGGGAGGGGGGAGACCCAGTACTTC. Translated, it gives CAWSPGTSGRGETQYF. The variable domain in full, with the rest retrieved from reference TRBV30 and TRBJ2-5, is SQTIHQWPATLVQPVGSPLSLECTVEGTSNPNLYWYRQAAGRGLQLLFYSVGIGQISSEVPQNLSASRPQDRQFILSSKKLLLSDSGFYLCAWSPGTSGRGETQYFGPGTRLLVL.

The chain is built from TRBV30 and TRBJ1-5; D uncertain. CDR1 and CDR2 from the germline V gene are GTSNPN and SVGIG (reference sequence). V dropped 6 bases and J dropped 2 bases, with 20 bases sitting between them. The CDR3 length is 16 residues. The DNA for the CDR3 is TGTGCCTGCTCCCGGGCAGTGGGCGATCGCAATCAGCCCCAGCATTTT. Translated, it gives CACSRAVGDRNQPQHF.

The genes are TRBV6-4 and TRBJ1-2; 10 bases align to TRBD1. With V trimmed by 7 bases and J by 10 bases, 9 bases remained unmatched. This CDR3 has 13 amino acids. Germline V CDR1 and CDR2: MRHNA, SNTAGT. The CDR3 region has the DNA TGTGCCAGCAAAGGGACAGGGGAGACTTTCTACACCTTC. Translating gives CASKGTGETFYTF.

Written as DNA, the CDR3 is TGTGCCAGCAGTGAAGGCTCGGGGCCGACCACAGATACGCAGTATTTT. As protein: CASSEGSGPTTDTQYF. The genes are TRBV2 and TRBJ2-3; D tentatively reads TRBD1 or TRBD2 (5 bases each). The CDR3 length is 16 residues. From germline, CDR1 is SNHLY and CDR2 FYNNEI. V was pared by 1 base and J by 2 bases, with 13 bases between.